A single sample is the source of the 30 T cell receptor beta chains below, sequenced in a study of shared clonotypes between healthy human individuals. The method was immunoSEQ multiplex PCR; TCRdb's version includes in-frame clones alone and lacks a portion of them. The sample records a few million clones, more than 80% being singletons. The sample comprised naive CD4+ T cells from PBMCs. Subset: CD45RA+ positively selected. These receptors were collected from a man between 18 and 29 years old in good health. Some clones in this sample may be carry-over from other donors' samples.

The chain combines TRBV7-9 with TRBJ2-3; no clear D gene. From germline, CDR1 is SEHNR and CDR2 FQNEAQ (reference sequence). The CDR3 is made up of 14 amino acids. V was trimmed by 2 bases and J by 0 bases, leaving 6 bases between them. CDR3 in amino acids: CASSLTASTDTQYF. The CDR3 DNA sequence: TGTGCCAGCAGCTTAACAGCCAGCACAGATACGCAGTATTTT.

This CDR3 reads CASSPNSPLHF. The CDR3 nucleotides are TGTGCCAGCAGCCCCAATTCACCCCTCCACTTT. The chain employs TRBV7-9 and TRBJ1-6; D is undetermined. CDR3 length: 11 amino acids. The germline V gene has CDR1 SEHNR and CDR2 FQNEAQ (reference sequence). Trimming stripped 5 bases from V and 7 bases from J, with 3 bases between.

The chain employs TRBV19 and TRBJ2-7, with TRBD2 matching over 9 bases. The CDR3 contains 15 residues. Trimming cost V 4 bases and J 3 bases; bases outside gene matches: 7. Looked up from germline, CDR1 is LNHDA and CDR2 is SQIVND (reference sequence). The CDR3 nucleotides are TGTGCCAGTAGTACCACGGGACTAGCTTACTACGAGCAGTACTTC. Translating gives CASSTTGLAYYEQYF.

The sample holds one count of this clone. This sequence joins TRBV7-2 and TRBJ2-7; 12 positions agree with TRBD1. The V gene end was trimmed by 2 bases and the J gene end by 6 bases; junction bases not matched to a gene: 8. The CDR3 spans 16 residues. Germline CDR1 and CDR2: SGHTA and FQGNSA. The CDR3 here is CASSLSGGTGGLEQYF. The DNA for the CDR3 is TGTGCCAGCAGCTTATCCGGAGGGACAGGGGGCCTCGAGCAGTACTTC.

This chain joins TRBV4-2 and TRBJ1-5; D remains ambiguous. The length of the CDR3 is 16 residues. Trimming shortened V by 1 base and J by 7 bases, and 17 bases separated the two germline ends. Germline assignment: CDR1 LGHNA and CDR2 YNFKEQ. DNA of the CDR3: TGTGCCAGCAGCCAAGGTGGCACGGGCCGTCGGCAGCCCCAGCATTTT. Protein: CASSQGGTGRRQPQHF.

The table lists this clone with a few counts. This chain joins TRBV7-6 and TRBJ2-7, with TRBD1 matching over 9 bases. Germline CDR1 reads SGHVS; CDR2 reads FNYEAQ. This CDR3 spans 12 amino acids. After removal of 10 bases from V and 5 bases from J, the junction contained 6 bases not matched to a gene. DNA for the CDR3: TGTGCCACGGGACAGGGAGGCAACGAGCAGTACTTC. Amino acids: CATGQGGNEQYF.

The chain employs TRBV27 and TRBJ2-7, with D hard to call. CDR1 is MNHEY and CDR2 is SMNVEV in the germline V gene (reference sequence). The ends were cut back, 5 bases at V and 4 bases at J, with 24 bases in the middle. CDR3 length: 17 residues. Written as DNA, the CDR3 is TGTGCCAGCAGTCCCCCCCGACCCACTCGTACAGTATACGAGCAGTACTTC. It is translated as CASSPPRPTRTVYEQYF.

The chain couples TRBV25-1 to TRBJ2-7, with 9 bases identical to TRBD2. V gave up 3 bases and J gave up 0 bases; unmatched junction bases: 3. The CDR3 has 15 residues. In germline, CDR1 is MGHDK, CDR2 SYGVNS. CDR3: CASSDFSGSSYEQYF. In DNA form, the CDR3 reads TGTGCCAGCAGTGACTTTAGCGGGAGCTCCTACGAGCAGTACTTC.

The chain carries TRBV5-4 and TRBJ2-4; TRBD1 agrees at 8 bases. Unmatched junction bases numbered 4, after V lost 4 bases and J lost 4 bases. Germline V gene sequence: CDR1 SGHNT, CDR2 YYREEE (reference sequence). This CDR3 is 14 amino acids long. The CDR3 DNA is TGTGCCAGCAGCCCCGGGACAGGAAAAAACATTCAGTACTTC. Protein: CASSPGTGKNIQYF.

The chain carries TRBV7-9 and TRBJ1-2; D is undetermined. V was shortened by 1 base and J by 7 bases, with 7 bases between the two germline ends. Germline CDR1 is SEHNR and CDR2 is FQNEAQ (reference sequence). This CDR3 has 12 amino acids. Here the CDR3 DNA reads TGTGCCAGCAGCTTAGAATGGCCTGGCTACACCTTC. As protein: CASSLEWPGYTF.

The V call is TRBV5-1, the J call TRBJ2-2, with 7 bases fitting TRBD1. This CDR3 comprises 18 residues. Germline lookup yields CDR1 SGHRS and CDR2 YFSETQ. V trimming: 4 bases; J trimming: 6 bases; junction bases outside the gene matches: 18. For the CDR3, the DNA is TGCGCCAGCAGCGAAAACTACGACAGGGATCGTAGCGCCGGGGAGCTGTTTTTT. It codes for CASSENYDRDRSAGELFF.

This clone appeared once. The rearrangement joins TRBV5-1 to TRBJ1-1, with a tentative D call TRBD1 (6 bases). The germline V and J ends were trimmed by 5 bases and 4 bases, with 15 bases remaining between them. The CDR3 loop spans 14 amino acids. CDR1 is SGHRS and CDR2 is YFSETQ in the germline V gene. CDR3 residues: CASRAGGAGTEAFF. CDR3 DNA sequence: TGCGCCAGCAGGGCGGGGGGCGCGGGCACTGAAGCTTTCTTT.

This clone was seen a handful of times. This sample includes further DNA sequences coding for the same CDR3. The chain is built from TRBV5-1 and TRBJ2-7; 10 bases are shared with TRBD2. The length of the CDR3 is 15 residues. Germline lookup yields CDR1 SGHRS and CDR2 YFSETQ. The ends lost 0 bases at V and 3 bases at J; junction bases unmatched: 3. The CDR3 region has the DNA TGCGCCAGCAGCTTGGTGGCTAGCGGGAGCTACGAGCAGTACTTC. Translating gives CASSLVASGSYEQYF.

The chain uses TRBV4-1 and TRBJ2-6, with 7 bases identical to TRBD1. V trimming: 4 bases; J trimming: 6 bases; junction bases outside the gene matches: 6. This CDR3 contains 15 residues. From germline, CDR1 is MGHRA and CDR2 YSYEKL. CDR3 in DNA: TGCGCCAGCAGCCGAACCGGGACAGAGGCCAACGTCCTGACTTTC. Protein: CASSRTGTEANVLTF.

The chain has TRBV5-1 and TRBJ2-7, with TRBD2 as a possible D gene (5 bases). Germline V gives CDR1 SGHRS, CDR2 YFSETQ. V gave up 4 bases and J gave up 4 bases, with 9 bases separating them. CDR3 length equals 12 residues. DNA for the CDR3: TGCGCCAGCAGCCATTCGGGGTACGAGCAGTACTTC. Protein: CASSHSGYEQYF.

CDR3 amino acids: CASSLLGGAASTDTQYF. The CDR3 DNA is TGTGCCAGCAGCTTGTTGGGAGGGGCCGCTAGCACAGATACGCAGTATTTT. The V gene is TRBV7-2, the J gene TRBJ2-3; the match to TRBD2 covers 7 bases. With V trimmed by 3 bases and J by 0 bases, 9 bases remained unmatched. The V gene's germline CDR1 is SGHTA and CDR2 FQGNSA. The CDR3 runs to 17 residues.

CDR3 residues: CASSYWDSTKAFF. The CDR3, as DNA: TGTGCCAGCAGTTATTGGGACAGCACGAAAGCTTTCTTT. The chain recombines TRBV6-5 with TRBJ1-1; 7 nucleotides agree with TRBD1. Trimming cost V 3 bases and J 9 bases; bases outside gene matches: 7. Germline loops: CDR1 MNHEY, CDR2 SVGAGI. This CDR3 region has 13 residues.

V gene TRBV19 combines with J gene TRBJ1-4; perhaps TRBD1 as D (6 bases). V lost 0 bases to trimming and J lost 0 bases, with 14 bases between them. CDR1 LNHDA and CDR2 SQIVND come from the germline V gene (reference sequence). The CDR3 is made up of 18 amino acids. CDR3 coding DNA: TGTGCCAGTAGTATAGACAGGGGAGACAGCACAACTAATGAAAAACTGTTTTTT. Protein: CASSIDRGDSTTNEKLFF.

CDR3 sequence reads: CAWNRRGHTIYF. The CDR3 DNA sequence: TGTGCCTGGAATCGACGCGGGCACACCATATATTTT. The chain is built from TRBV30 and TRBJ1-3; no firm D call. The CDR3 has 12 residues. Trimming removed 4 bases from V and 8 bases from J, with 12 bases in between. Germline V gene lookup returns CDR1 GTSNPN and CDR2 SVGIG (reference sequence).

The genes are TRBV5-4 and TRBJ2-1, with D tentatively TRBD2 (7 bases). CDR1 is SGHNT, CDR2 YYREEE, per germline (reference sequence). The CDR3 runs to 15 residues. V was shortened by 2 bases and J by 9 bases, with 18 bases between the two germline ends. The CDR3 sequence: CASSFLQGRVGEQFF. CDR3 coding DNA: TGTGCCAGCAGCTTTCTCCAGGGGAGGGTTGGTGAGCAGTTCTTC.

The rearrangement uses TRBV30 and TRBJ2-7, with 7 bases matching TRBD2. Looked up from germline, CDR1 is GTSNPN and CDR2 is SVGIG (reference sequence). V was clipped by 2 bases and J by 0 bases; unmatched bases: 4. The CDR3 length is 14 residues. The CDR3 region is CAWSKGGSSYEQYF. The DNA for the CDR3 is TGTGCCTGGAGTAAGGGCGGGAGCTCCTACGAGCAGTACTTC.

V usage is TRBV7-2 and J usage is TRBJ1-2; 7 nucleotides line up with TRBD1. J gave up 3 bases and V 1 base, and 8 bases lay outside the gene matches. This CDR3 region has 16 residues. From germline, CDR1 is SGHTA and CDR2 FQGNSA. The CDR3 DNA reads TGTGCCAGCAGCTTAGGGGGGGACAGCCTATACTATGGCTACACCTTC. Translating it yields CASSLGGDSLYYGYTF.

V gene TRBV5-4 combines with J gene TRBJ1-5; the match to TRBD1 covers 9 bases. CDR3 length: 16 amino acids. With V trimmed by 2 bases and J by 4 bases, 7 bases remained unmatched. Germline-derived CDR1 and CDR2 are SGHNT and YYREEE (reference sequence). The CDR3 loop is CASSFMGQGQNQPQHF. The CDR3 coding sequence is TGTGCCAGCAGCTTTATGGGACAGGGACAAAATCAGCCCCAGCATTTT.

This chain connects TRBV28 to TRBJ1-2; the match to TRBD1 covers 9 bases. J lost 12 bases, V lost 4 bases, and 18 bases had no gene match. The CDR3 extends over 16 amino acids. CDR1 is MDHEN, CDR2 SYDVKM, per germline. The CDR3 DNA is TGTGCCAGCAGTTGGAGGGACAGGGTCCGCCCGGGGGTTGACACCTTC. Protein sequence: CASSWRDRVRPGVDTF.

V is TRBV28 and J is TRBJ1-5, with D tentatively TRBD1 (6 bases). CDR1 and CDR2 (germline): MDHEN, SYDVKM. The CDR3 length is 15 residues. Between the trimmed V and J ends, which lost 6 bases and 3 bases, there was a span of 15 bases. The CDR3 nucleotides read TGTGCCAGCAGCTCGGAAAGGGGGGACAATCAGCCCCAGCATTTT. Its protein product is CASSSERGDNQPQHF.

A few counts support this clone. This rearrangement joins TRBV2 to TRBJ1-5, with a weak D call TRBD1 (5 bases). The CDR3 is made up of 16 amino acids. Germline loops: CDR1 SNHLY, CDR2 FYNNEI. The V and J ends lost 4 bases and 1 base respectively, with 14 bases between them. The CDR3 loop is CASSVEGAASNQPQHF. CDR3 coding DNA: TGTGCCAGCAGTGTTGAAGGGGCCGCCAGCAATCAGCCCCAGCATTTT.

This chain links TRBV18 with TRBJ2-1, with TRBD2 as a possible D gene (7 bases). Germline V CDR1 and CDR2: KGHSH, LQKENI. This CDR3 is 17 amino acids long. The V and J ends lost 0 bases and 7 bases respectively, with 19 bases between them. This CDR3 is CASSPPGAGAAMNEQFF. In nucleotides, the CDR3 is TGTGCCAGCTCACCACCGGGGGCGGGAGCGGCTATGAATGAGCAGTTCTTC.

This rearrangement joins TRBV5-1 to TRBJ2-7; 8 bases are a match to TRBD2. The V gene's germline CDR1 is SGHRS and CDR2 YFSETQ. V shed 7 bases and J 6 bases; nucleotides not matched to a gene: 15. This CDR3 comprises 15 residues. CDR3 coding DNA: TGCGCCAGCGCTCCTTGGCGGGAGGCCCTTGGCGAGCAGTACTTC. Residues: CASAPWREALGEQYF.

The rearrangement uses TRBV6-6 and TRBJ1-2; D unresolved. The CDR3 extends over 15 amino acids. Trimming took 0 bases from V and 8 from J, leaving 16 bases between them. From germline, CDR1 is MNHNY and CDR2 SVGAGI (reference sequence). The CDR3 here is CASSYSMVSPLGYTF. In DNA form, the CDR3 reads TGTGCCAGCAGTTACTCGATGGTTTCTCCGCTCGGCTACACCTTC.

As for this clone: Other DNA sequences in this sample translate to the same CDR3. V is TRBV27 and J is TRBJ2-2, with D possibly being TRBD2 (5 bases). CDR3 size: 13 residues. V was shortened by 5 bases and J by 5 bases, with 9 bases between the two germline ends. Looked up from germline, CDR1 is MNHEY and CDR2 is SMNVEV (reference sequence). CDR3 sequence reads: CASSPTGTGELFF. CDR3 DNA: TGTGCCAGCAGTCCGACGGGGACCGGGGAGCTGTTTTTT.